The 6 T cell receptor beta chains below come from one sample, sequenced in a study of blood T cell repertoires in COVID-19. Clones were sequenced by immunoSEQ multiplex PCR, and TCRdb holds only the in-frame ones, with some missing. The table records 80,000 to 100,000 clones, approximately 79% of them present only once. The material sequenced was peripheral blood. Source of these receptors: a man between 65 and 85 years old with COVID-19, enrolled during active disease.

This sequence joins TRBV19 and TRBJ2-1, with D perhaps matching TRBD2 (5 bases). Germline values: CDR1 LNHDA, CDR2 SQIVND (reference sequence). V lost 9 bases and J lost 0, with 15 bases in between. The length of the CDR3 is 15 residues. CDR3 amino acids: CASQTEVSSYNEQFF. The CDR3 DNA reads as TGTGCCAGCCAGACGGAGGTCAGCTCCTACAATGAGCAGTTCTTC.

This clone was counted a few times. CDR3 DNA sequence: TGTGCCAGCAGCGCCCGACAGGGTGGGTCTGACACCATATATTTT. Protein: CASSARQGGSDTIYF. This rearrangement joins TRBV9 to TRBJ1-3; TRBD1 matches at 7 bases. The J segment lost 8 bases and the V segment lost 3 bases, leaving 11 bases of the junction unmatched. Germline values: CDR1 SGDLS, CDR2 YYNGEE. There are 15 residues in the CDR3.

CDR3 sequence: CASRETGGRAKNIQYF. The CDR3 coding sequence is TGTGCCAGCAGAGAGACAGGGGGTCGAGCCAAAAACATTCAGTACTTC. J is TRBJ2-4 and V is TRBV27; 9 bases are a match to TRBD1. CDR1 and CDR2 from the germline V gene are MNHEY and SMNVEV (reference sequence). This CDR3 is built from 16 residues. Unmatched junction bases numbered 6, after V lost 6 bases and J lost 0 bases.

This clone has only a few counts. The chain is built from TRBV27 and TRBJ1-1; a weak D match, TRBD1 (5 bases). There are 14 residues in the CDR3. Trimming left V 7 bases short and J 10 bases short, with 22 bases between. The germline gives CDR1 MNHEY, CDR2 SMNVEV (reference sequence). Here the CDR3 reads CASTPTGSDRGAFF. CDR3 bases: TGTGCCAGCACCCCAACAGGATCGGATAGAGGAGCTTTCTTT.

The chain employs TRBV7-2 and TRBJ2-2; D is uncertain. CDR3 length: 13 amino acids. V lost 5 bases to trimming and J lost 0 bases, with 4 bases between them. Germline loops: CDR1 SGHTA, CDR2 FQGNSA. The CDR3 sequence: CASSPTNTGELFF. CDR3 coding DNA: TGTGCCAGCAGCCCAACGAACACCGGGGAGCTGTTTTTT. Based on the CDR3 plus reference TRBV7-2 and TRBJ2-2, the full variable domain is GAGVSQSPSNKVTEKGKDVELRCDPISGHTALYWYRQSLGQGLEFLIYFQGNSAPDKSGLPSDRFSAERTGGSVSTLTIQRTQQEDSAVYLCASSPTNTGELFFGEGSRLTVL.

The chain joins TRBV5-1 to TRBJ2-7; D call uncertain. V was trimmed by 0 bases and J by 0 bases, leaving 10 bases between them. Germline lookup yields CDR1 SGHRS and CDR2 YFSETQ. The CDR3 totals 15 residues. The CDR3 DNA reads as TGCGCCAGCAGCTTGGCCGGCGGTTTCTCCTACGAGCAGTACTTC. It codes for CASSLAGGFSYEQYF.